These T cell receptor beta chains were read from a single sample in a study of cytomegalovirus exposure and HLA in healthy donors. Clones were sequenced by immunoSEQ multiplex PCR, and TCRdb holds only the in-frame ones, with some missing. This table holds 150,000 to 200,000 clones, approximately 80% found once. Sequenced material: PBMCs. The receptor source for this set is a woman aged 45-59 years in good health and CMV-seropositive. Both conserved end residues are part of each CDR3. Each record gives: V gene, clone size, D gene, CDR3 length, J gene, CDR3 DNA, CDR3 protein. The D gene is left open where the match is weak. Some rows mark clone size as missing; the rest say once, few, many or name a class of expanded clone.

>TRBV11-2|few|-|16|TRBJ2-3
TGTGCCAGCACTGGAGGCGTGGGGTATCTCCAAGATACGCAGTATTTT
CASTGGVGYLQDTQYF
>TRBV7-9|-|-|16|TRBJ2-1
TGTGCCAGCAGCCGGATTAGCGGAAGCTCCTACAATGAGCAGTTCTTC
CASSRISGSSYNEQFF
>TRBV7-2|-|TRBD2|16|TRBJ2-7
TGTGCCAGCAGCTTAGTAGAGCGGGACCTTTCCTACGAGCAGTACTTC
CASSLVERDLSYEQYF
>TRBV19|-|-|15|TRBJ2-2
TGTGCCAGTCTAACCGCAGGGGCCAACACCGGGGAGCTGTTTTTT
CASLTAGANTGELFF
>TRBV6-5|-|-|16|TRBJ2-7
TGTGCCAGCAGTTACTCAAGGGGCCAGAGCCATTACGAGCAGTACTTC
CASSYSRGQSHYEQYF
>TRBV7-2|-|TRBD2|16|TRBJ2-2
TGTGCCAGCAGCTTAGTACTAGCGGGATTTTCTGGGGAGCTGTTTTTT
CASSLVLAGFSGELFF
>TRBV4-1|-|-|15|TRBJ2-1
TGCGCCAGCAGCCATACTAGCCGGTCTTACAATGAGCAGTTCTTC
CASSHTSRSYNEQFF
>TRBV6-5|once|-|16|TRBJ1-4
TGTGCCAGCAGTTCACTGGAGAGGTACCCTAATGAAAAACTGTTTTTT
CASSSLERYPNEKLFF
>TRBV13|-|-|14|TRBJ1-6
TGTGCCAGCAGCCAACGGGTCTTAAATTCACCCCTCCACTTT
CASSQRVLNSPLHF
>TRBV5-1|-|TRBD2|15|TRBJ2-1
TGCGCCAGCACCGATAGCGGGGATTCCTACAATGAGCAGTTCTTC
CASTDSGDSYNEQFF
>TRBV28|-|TRBD1|17|TRBJ2-6
TGTGCCAGCAGGAGATTACAGGGGGCAGCGGGGGCCAACGTCCTGACTTTC
CASRRLQGAAGANVLTF
>TRBV6-1|-|-|13|TRBJ2-7
TGTGCCAGCAGGGCAGGGTTTTCCTACGAGCAGTACTTC
CASRAGFSYEQYF
>TRBV21-1|-|-|16|TRBJ1-1
TGTGCCAGCAGCAACGGTGACGATAGGGGGAACACTGAAGCTTTCTTT
CASSNGDDRGNTEAFF
>TRBV13|-|TRBD2|15|TRBJ2-7
TGTGCCAGCAGCTCCACCGGACTAGCGGGAGTTGAGCAGTACTTC
CASSSTGLAGVEQYF
>TRBV5-4|-|-|12|TRBJ2-7
TGTGCCAGCAGCCAGACAGAGCAAGAGCAGTACTTC
CASSQTEQEQYF
>TRBV2|-|-|10|TRBJ2-1
TGTGCCAGCAGTGAGGGGAGGCAGTTCTTC
CASSEGRQFF
>TRBV6-5|-|TRBD2|15|TRBJ2-7
TGTGCCAGCAGGTATACTAGCGGACTATCCTACGAGCAGTACTTC
CASRYTSGLSYEQYF
>TRBV18|-|TRBD2|15|TRBJ2-2
TGTGCCAGCTCAGAAGGACTAGCGAACACCGGGGAGCTGTTTTTT
CASSEGLANTGELFF
>TRBV7-9|few|-|14|TRBJ2-3
TGTGCCAGCAGCCCGGGGTATAGCACAGATACGCAGTATTTT
CASSPGYSTDTQYF
>TRBV6-6|-|-|13|TRBJ1-1
TGTGCCAGCATGCTGGGGGGAGGCACTGAAGCTTTCTTT
CASMLGGGTEAFF
>TRBV10-3|-|-|13|TRBJ1-2
TGTGCCATCAGTGTGGTCGAGGGGGATGGCTACACCTTC
CAISVVEGDGYTF
>TRBV5-1|-|-|15|TRBJ1-4
TGCGCCAGCAGCTCGGACAGTGAGCTTGATGAAAAACTGTTTTTT
CASSSDSELDEKLFF
>TRBV19|few|-|16|TRBJ1-5
TGTGCCAGTAGTATAAGACAGTTATATAGCAATCAGCCCCAGCATTTT
CASSIRQLYSNQPQHF
>TRBV7-2|-|TRBD2|15|TRBJ2-5
TGTGCCAGCAGTTCTAGCGGGGGGACACAAGAGACCCAGTACTTC
CASSSSGGTQETQYF
>TRBV7-2|-|-|13|TRBJ2-5
TGTGCCAGCAGCTTACAGGTCCAAGAGACCCAGTACTTC
CASSLQVQETQYF
>TRBV19|-|TRBD1|15|TRBJ1-5
TGTGCAACACAAACAGGGGCCCAGGGGAATCAGCCCCAGCATTTT
CATQTGAQGNQPQHF
>TRBV7-2|-|TRBD1|14|TRBJ2-3
TGTGCCAGCAGCTTGGGACAGTACCCAGATACGCAGTATTTT
CASSLGQYPDTQYF
>TRBV19|few|-|16|TRBJ1-4
TGTGCCAGTAGTATCAGGGACACCAAGTCGGGTCGAAAACTGTTTTTT
CASSIRDTKSGRKLFF
>TRBV11-1|-|-|15|TRBJ2-5
TGTGCCAGCAGCTTATCAGGATCACCTCAAGAGACCCAGTACTTC
CASSLSGSPQETQYF
>TRBV28|-|-|17|TRBJ2-4
TGTGCCAGCAGTTTATGGGGCCCTACAGGAGGGAAAAACATTCAGTACTTC
CASSLWGPTGGKNIQYF
>TRBV9|-|TRBD2|16|TRBJ2-7
TGTGCCAGCAGCTTTGGACTAGCGGGAACAATCTACGAGCAGTACTTC
CASSFGLAGTIYEQYF
>TRBV6-5|-|TRBD2|15|TRBJ2-7
TGTGCCAGCAGTACGCGCCGGGCTAGCGGGAACGAGCAGTACTTC
CASSTRRASGNEQYF
>TRBV7-8|-|TRBD2|17|TRBJ2-7
TGTGCCAGCAGGGCTAGGGGACTAGCGGGAGTCTGGGACGAGCAGTACTTC
CASRARGLAGVWDEQYF
>TRBV7-9|-|-|13|TRBJ1-2
TGTTCCAGCAGCCGGACAGAGAACTATGGCTACACCTTC
CSSSRTENYGYTF
>TRBV2|-|TRBD2|15|TRBJ2-3
TGTGCCAGCAGTGAGGCTAGCGGGGGCCCAAATACGCAGTATTTT
CASSEASGGPNTQYF
>TRBV7-9|-|-|13|TRBJ2-3
TGTGCCAGCAGCTATGGCTCTCTGGATACGCAGTATTTT
CASSYGSLDTQYF
>TRBV4-3|-|TRBD2|11|TRBJ2-7
TGCGCCGGGACTACCACCTACGAGCAGTACTTC
CAGTTTYEQYF